The 23 T cell receptor beta chains given below trace back to one sample, sequenced in a study of molecular identifiers for immune sequencing clone quantification. TCRdb re-analysed the PCR reads in MiXCR, keeping a single row per CDR3 protein. The sample has about 320,000 distinct CDR3 sequences, over 20% seen once. The sequencing sample was made of naive CD8+ T cells from blood, with Jurkat cell RNA spiked in. Subset reported: FACS-sorted CD8+CD4-CCR7+CD45RA+ naive T cells. The receptor set was obtained from a human donor in good health. Some libraries in this study had Jurkat cell RNA spiked in.

This clonotype was counted many times. V is TRBV15 and J is TRBJ1-5; TRBD1 agrees at 8 bases. The ends lost 6 bases at V and 0 bases at J; junction bases unmatched: 7. CDR1 and CDR2 (germline): LNHNV, YYDKDF (reference sequence). The CDR3 spans 16 residues. The CDR3 is CATSPQGVRSNQPQHF. The CDR3 DNA follows: TGTGCCACCAGTCCACAGGGGGTGCGTAGCAATCAGCCCCAGCATTTT. Based on the CDR3 plus reference TRBV15 and TRBJ1-5, the full variable domain is DAMVIQNPRYQVTQFGKPVTLSCSQTLNHNVMYWYQQKSSQAPKLLFHYYDKDFNNEADTPDNFQSRRPNTSFCFLDIRSPGLGDTAMYLCATSPQGVRSNQPQHFGDGTRLSIL.

This clonotype has a count of ten or more. V usage is TRBV24-1 and J usage is TRBJ2-3; D is perhaps TRBD1 or TRBD2 (5 bases each). From germline, CDR1 is KGHDR and CDR2 SFDVKD. Between the trimmed V and J ends, which lost 5 bases and 4 bases, there was a span of 12 bases. CDR3 size: 14 residues. CDR3 loop: CATSVGVMADTQYF. In DNA, the CDR3 is TGTGCCACCAGTGTGGGGGTAATGGCAGATACGCAGTATTTT.

This clonotype was detected only a few times. V gene TRBV12-3 or TRBV12-4 combines with J gene TRBJ2-2; unclear D gene. V was clipped by 1 base and J by 0 bases, with 6 bases between them. The length of the CDR3 is 15 residues. The CDR3 loop reads CASSLDGANTGELFF. The CDR3 DNA reads as TGTGCCAGCAGTTTAGATGGGGCGAACACCGGGGAGCTGTTTTTT.

J is TRBJ2-3 and V is TRBV13; no clear D. Germline-derived CDR1 and CDR2 are PRHDT and FYEKMQ (reference sequence). The CDR3 totals 15 residues. Between the trimmed V and J ends, which lost 3 bases and 4 bases, there was a span of 14 bases. The CDR3 here is CASSLRQFGPDTQYF. The CDR3 region has the DNA TGTGCCAGCAGCTTGCGGCAGTTTGGCCCAGATACGCAGTATTTT.

This clonotype showed up many times. CDR3 region: CASSFYLGGETQYF. The CDR3 DNA reads as TGTGCCAGCAGCTTTTACCTTGGGGGAGAGACCCAGTACTTC. The rearrangement joins TRBV7-2 to TRBJ2-5; D is possibly TRBD1 or TRBD2 (5 bases each). Germline CDR1 SGHTA, CDR2 FQGNSA. The CDR3 has 14 amino acids. The V end lost 3 bases, the J end lost 4 bases, and 12 bases lay between the germline ends.

Concerning this clonotype itself: A much larger clone sits a single nucleotide away, making a read error possible. J is TRBJ1-2 and V is TRBV6-5; D might be TRBD1 (5 bases). Germline CDR1 reads MNHEY; CDR2 reads SVGAGI. CDR3 length: 13 amino acids. The V gene lost 0 bases and the J gene lost 10 bases, with 12 bases spanning the gap. CDR3 sequence (DNA): TGTGCCAGCAGTTACTCTCCCAGGGAAGACTACACCTTC. Translated: CASSYSPREDYTF.

The V gene is TRBV18, the J gene TRBJ2-7; TRBD1 is a possible D gene (6 bases). V lost 3 bases and J 0 bases, leaving 9 bases between the germline ends. The CDR3 totals 14 residues. The germline V gene has CDR1 KGHSH and CDR2 LQKENI. The CDR3 DNA reads TGTGCCAGCTCACCGGGGGACAACTCCTACGAGCAGTACTTC. Protein product: CASSPGDNSYEQYF.

This clonotype was detected ten times or more. The J gene is TRBJ2-5, the V gene TRBV6-5, with D maybe TRBD1 (5 bases). Trimming left V 6 bases short and J 0 bases short, with 11 bases between. CDR1 and CDR2 from the germline V gene are MNHEY and SVGAGI. The CDR3 contains 14 residues. As DNA, the CDR3 is TGTGCCAGCAGCCCAACGACAGACCAAGAGACCCAGTACTTC. Amino acids: CASSPTTDQETQYF.

For this clonotype: A read error may be the cause here, since a much bigger clone is one base away. The chain carries TRBV5-6 and TRBJ2-6, with D maybe TRBD1 (5 bases). This CDR3 spans 14 amino acids. Germline assignment: CDR1 SGHDT and CDR2 YYEEEE. Trimming took off 7 bases at V and 2 bases at J, with 10 bases between the two ends. The CDR3 is CASGLGPGANVLTF. CDR3 in DNA: TGTGCCAGCGGCCTGGGGCCTGGGGCCAACGTCCTGACTTTC.

This clonotype occurred a few times. This rearrangement joins TRBV6-2 or TRBV6-3 to TRBJ2-3; TRBD1 matches 9 bases. Germline CDR1 reads MNHEY; CDR2 reads SVGEGT. The CDR3 totals 15 residues. With 7 bases clipped from V and 2 bases from J, the junction kept 7 bases outside the gene matches. Written as DNA, the CDR3 is TGTGCCAGCACCCGGGACAGGGATCACACAGATACGCAGTATTTT. Protein: CASTRDRDHTDTQYF.

Concerning this clonotype itself: This may come from a read error, since a much larger clone is one base off. The V and J genes are TRBV20-1 and TRBJ2-2; D might be TRBD2 (6 bases). The germline CDR1 and CDR2 sequences are DFQATT and SNEGSKA (reference sequence). The CDR3 is 11 residues long. Here the CDR3 DNA reads TGCAGTGCGACACAAGCCGGGGGGCTGTTTTTT. Translation: CSATQAGGLFF.

The rearrangement joins TRBV7-9 to TRBJ2-3, with 11 bases matching TRBD2. This CDR3 has 17 residues. V dropped 4 bases and J dropped 4; count of bases not matched to a gene: 10. The germline V gene has CDR1 SEHNR and CDR2 FQNEAQ (reference sequence). CDR3 region: CASSYDPLAGGSDTQYF. The CDR3 DNA reads TGTGCCAGCAGCTACGACCCCCTAGCGGGGGGCTCAGATACGCAGTATTTT.

The CDR3 region has the DNA TGTGCCAGCAGCTTAGTCCGGGGCTTAGATACGCAGTATTTT. As protein: CASSLVRGLDTQYF. The chain carries TRBV7-9 and TRBJ2-3; D tentatively fits TRBD1 or TRBD2 (5 bases each). This CDR3 contains 14 residues. Trimming shortened V by 1 base and J by 5 bases, and 10 bases separated the two germline ends. Germline CDR1 is SEHNR and CDR2 is FQNEAQ (reference sequence). Full variable domain (remainder filled in from reference TRBV7-9 and TRBJ2-3): DTGVSQNPRHKITKRGQNVTFRCDPISEHNRLYWYRQTLGQGPEFLTYFQNEAQLEKSRLLSDRFSAERPKGSFSTLEIQRTEQGDSAMYLCASSLVRGLDTQYFGPGTRLTVL.

This chain uses TRBV6-2 or TRBV6-3 with TRBJ1-1; weak D call: TRBD1 (5 bases). Trimming removed 2 bases from V and 4 bases from J, with 11 bases in between. The CDR3 contains 14 residues. Looked up from germline, CDR1 is MNHEY and CDR2 is SVGEGT. The CDR3 sequence: CASSYTGRGTEAFF. The CDR3 DNA reads TGTGCCAGCAGTTACACCGGGAGGGGCACTGAAGCTTTCTTT.

This rearrangement joins TRBV5-1 to TRBJ2-5; tentative D call: TRBD1 (5 bases). V shed 4 bases and J shed 2 bases, with 15 bases lying between them. The CDR3 totals 15 residues. Per the germline V gene, CDR1 is SGHRS and CDR2 is YFSETQ. The CDR3 nucleotides read TGCGCCAGCAGCCCCCGGTGGGCAGGGCAAGAGACCCAGTACTTC. Encoded protein: CASSPRWAGQETQYF.

Comment on this clonotype: A much bigger clone sits one base away, suggesting this may be a read error. The chain is built from TRBV29-1 and TRBJ1-1; the D is unclear. Per the germline V gene, CDR1 is SQVTM and CDR2 is ANQGSEA. The CDR3 runs 17 residues. Deletions cut 3 bases from V and 4 bases from J, with 24 bases between. CDR3 residues: CSVDERSWERAATEAFF. CDR3 sequence (DNA): TGCAGCGTTGACGAGAGAAGTTGGGAGAGAGCCGCCACTGAAGCTTTCTTT.

This clonotype was seen at least ten times. This rearrangement joins TRBV4-3 to TRBJ2-1; D is ambiguous. V dropped 3 bases and J dropped 5 bases, with 8 bases sitting between them. Germline CDR1 reads LGHNA; CDR2 reads YSLEER. This CDR3 region has 13 residues. CDR3 in amino acids: CASSQSIDNEQFF. As DNA, the CDR3 is TGCGCCAGCAGCCAGAGCATCGACAATGAGCAGTTCTTC.

This chain joins TRBV20-1 and TRBJ1-1, with D tentatively TRBD1 (6 bases). The V end lost 1 base, the J end lost 5 bases, and 14 bases lay between the germline ends. This CDR3 contains 14 residues. CDR1 and CDR2 (germline): DFQATT, SNEGSKA (reference sequence). The CDR3 protein is CSARGQVSGTEAFF. The CDR3 DNA is TGCAGTGCTAGAGGACAGGTCTCGGGGACTGAAGCTTTCTTT.

The V and J genes are TRBV7-9 and TRBJ2-1; unclear D gene. Germline loops: CDR1 SEHNR, CDR2 FQNEAQ (reference sequence). The V end lost 0 bases, the J end lost 15 bases, and 18 bases lay between the germline ends. The CDR3 extends over 14 amino acids. Here the CDR3 reads CASSLAAHYNAPFF. CDR3 coding DNA: TGTGCCAGCAGCTTAGCAGCGCACTACAATGCGCCGTTCTTC. Supplemented by reference TRBV7-9 and TRBJ2-1, the full variable domain reads DTGVSQNPRHKITKRGQNVTFRCDPISEHNRLYWYRQTLGQGPEFLTYFQNEAQLEKSRLLSDRFSAERPKGSFSTLEIQRTEQGDSAMYLCASSLAAHYNAPFFGPGTRLTVL.

Notes on this clonotype: The junction differs from germline at one of its ends, possibly a read error. This chain connects TRBV6-2 or TRBV6-3 to TRBJ1-1; D might be TRBD1 (6 bases). The CDR3 totals 14 residues. CDR1 MNHEY and CDR2 SVGEGT come from the germline V gene. The CDR3 nucleotides are TGTGCCAGCAGTTACTCGGGGGCGTATACTGAAGCTTCCTTT. Translating it yields CASSYSGAYTEASF.

This clonotype has a handful of counts. The chain joins TRBV7-6 to TRBJ2-3; D unclear. V lost 1 base, J lost 2 bases, and 7 bases lay in between. CDR1 is SGHVS and CDR2 is FNYEAQ in the germline V gene. The CDR3 extends over 14 amino acids. Written as DNA, the CDR3 is TGTGCCAGCAGCTTAGGTACAGCCACAGATACGCAGTATTTT. Protein: CASSLGTATDTQYF.

Regarding this clonotype: A read error may be the cause here, since a much bigger clone is one base away. The J gene is TRBJ1-2, the V gene TRBV9, with 9 bases lining up with TRBD1. Germline loops: CDR1 SGDLS, CDR2 YYNGEE. The CDR3 sequence is 17 residues long. The CDR3: CASSVAGDRVAGYGYPF. CDR3 nucleotides: TGTGCCAGCAGCGTAGCTGGGGACAGGGTCGCCGGCTATGGCTACCCCTTC.

About this clonotype itself: A much larger clone is a single base away; this may be a read error. The V gene is TRBV25-1, the J gene TRBJ2-7; D tentatively fits TRBD1 or TRBD2 (5 bases each). Germline CDR1 is MGHDK and CDR2 is SYGVNS. The CDR3 sequence is 14 residues long. The V end was cut by 0 bases, the J end by 4 bases, with 10 bases between. CDR3 sequence: CASSEYDRGYEQYV. As DNA, the CDR3 is TGTGCCAGCAGTGAATACGACAGAGGGTACGAGCAGTACGTC.